These 26 T cell receptor beta chains were sequenced from one sample in a study of shared clonotypes between healthy human individuals. The naive CD8 subset, CD45RO-negative cells positively selected for CCR7, excluded terminally differentiated effector memory CD45RA+ cells. Assay: immunoSEQ multiplex PCR; the TCRdb copy retains only in-frame clones and omits some. The sample comprises about 2 million clones, about 95% of which are singletons, and 1% to 1.3% rests with the top ten. The sequenced sample was naive CD8+ T cells sorted from blood. Receptor source: a man aged 18 to 29 in good health.

The CDR3 sequence is CASSSSLQETQYF. The CDR3 DNA reads as TGTGCCAGCTCATCTTCGCTGCAAGAGACCCAGTACTTC. The chain is built from TRBV18 and TRBJ2-5; D not resolved. Germline V gene data show CDR1 as KGHSH and CDR2 as LQKENI. The germline V and J ends were trimmed by 5 bases and 2 bases, with 9 bases remaining between them. The CDR3 runs to 13 residues.

The V call is TRBV5-5, the J call TRBJ1-6, with 9 bases that match TRBD1. With 0 bases clipped from V and 10 bases from J, the junction kept 11 bases outside the gene matches. CDR1 and CDR2 from the germline V gene are SGHKS and YYEKEE (reference sequence). The CDR3 totals 17 residues. The CDR3: CASSLGFRTGDFSPLHF. The CDR3 DNA follows: TGTGCCAGCAGCTTGGGGTTTAGGACAGGGGATTTCTCACCCCTCCACTTT.

The chain joins TRBV4-3 to TRBJ2-7, with 11 nucleotides matching TRBD1. J lost 4 bases, V lost 3 bases, and 5 bases had no gene match. The CDR3 covers 15 residues. Germline CDR1 reads LGHNA; CDR2 reads YSLEER. CDR3 amino acids: CASSHGTGGDYEQYF. In DNA, the CDR3 is TGCGCCAGCAGCCACGGGACAGGGGGTGATTACGAGCAGTACTTC.

Regarding this clone: Other DNA sequences in the same sample also yield this CDR3. The rearrangement uses TRBV27 and TRBJ2-5, with TRBD2 matching 7 bases. The CDR3 length is 14 residues. V trimming: 5 bases; J trimming: 4 bases; junction bases outside the gene matches: 7. The germline V gene has CDR1 MNHEY and CDR2 SMNVEV (reference sequence). CDR3 region: CASSPGLVGETQYF. The CDR3 region has the DNA TGTGCCAGCAGTCCTGGACTAGTAGGAGAGACCCAGTACTTC.

The chain recombines TRBV7-6 with TRBJ2-7, with TRBD1 matching over 8 bases. The CDR3 spans 15 residues. Germline-derived CDR1 and CDR2 are SGHVS and FNYEAQ. V lost 0 bases to trimming and J lost 7 bases; unmatched junction nucleotides: 8. CDR3 region: CASSLARTGTWEQYF. The CDR3, as DNA: TGTGCCAGCAGCTTAGCGAGGACAGGGACATGGGAGCAGTACTTC.

The J gene is TRBJ2-7, the V gene TRBV6-1; possibly TRBD1 or TRBD2 for D (6 bases each). The V end lost 6 bases, the J end lost 3 bases, and 18 bases lay between the germline ends. From germline, CDR1 is MNHNS and CDR2 SASEGT. The CDR3 consists of 15 residues. DNA of the CDR3: TGTGCCAGCAGGGAGGGACAAGGAAATTTCTACGAGCAGTACTTC. Translation gives CASREGQGNFYEQYF.

This clone was recorded once. The chain employs TRBV6-1 and TRBJ1-4; D is perhaps TRBD1 (6 bases). Germline values: CDR1 MNHNS, CDR2 SASEGT. V was pared by 5 bases and J by 7 bases, with 20 bases between. The CDR3 loop spans 16 amino acids. The CDR3 loop reads CASSKEGGPWAEKLFF. CDR3 DNA: TGTGCCAGCAGTAAAGAGGGGGGCCCCTGGGCTGAAAAACTGTTTTTT.

This sequence joins TRBV4-1 and TRBJ2-1; 12 nucleotides agree with TRBD2. This CDR3 spans 18 amino acids. Trimming at V came to 4 bases and at J to 2 bases, leaving 9 bases not matched to a gene. Germline-derived CDR1 and CDR2 are MGHRA and YSYEKL. CDR3 sequence reads: CASSLGLAGPVAYNEQFF. The DNA of the CDR3 is TGCGCCAGCAGCCTCGGACTAGCGGGGCCTGTAGCCTACAATGAGCAGTTCTTC.

The chain links TRBV10-2 to TRBJ2-7; no clear D gene. V was pared by 8 bases and J by 4 bases, with 12 bases between. The germline CDR1 and CDR2 sequences are WSHSY and SAAADI. The CDR3 extends over 12 amino acids. The CDR3 is CASLGILYEQYF. CDR3 DNA: TGCGCCAGCCTCGGAATTTTGTACGAGCAGTACTTC.

The chain employs TRBV11-2 and TRBJ2-3, with D tentatively TRBD1 (6 bases). This CDR3 contains 15 residues. The V and J ends lost 7 bases and 0 bases respectively, with 14 bases between them. The V gene's germline CDR1 is SGHAT and CDR2 FQNNGV. CDR3 loop: CASTLRGFSTDTQYF. The CDR3 DNA is TGTGCCAGCACCCTTAGGGGGTTTAGCACAGATACGCAGTATTTT. Variable domain in full (rest from reference TRBV11-2 and TRBJ2-3): EAGVAQSPRYKIIEKRQSVAFWCNPISGHATLYWYQQILGQGPKLLIQFQNNGVVDDSQLPKDRFSAERLKGVDSTLKIQPAKLEDSAVYLCASTLRGFSTDTQYFGPGTRLTVL.

V is TRBV4-3 and J is TRBJ1-2; 7 bases are shared with TRBD1. This CDR3 is built from 15 residues. Trimming cost V 3 bases and J 13 bases; bases outside gene matches: 17. Germline CDR1 is LGHNA and CDR2 is YSLEER. For the CDR3, the DNA is TGCGCCAGCAGCCAGTACCAGGGGGACCACCTCTCCAGCACCTTC. This encodes CASSQYQGDHLSSTF.

CDR3 sequence reads: CASSVDYTSGVYNEQFF. The DNA of the CDR3 is TGTGCCAGCAGCGTAGATTACACTAGCGGAGTTTACAATGAGCAGTTCTTC. This chain joins TRBV9 and TRBJ2-1, with TRBD2 matching over 8 bases. CDR3 length: 17 residues. Germline V gene sequence: CDR1 SGDLS, CDR2 YYNGEE. V was clipped by 0 bases and J by 4 bases; unmatched bases: 9. Drawing the rest from reference TRBV9 and TRBJ2-1, the complete variable domain is DSGVTQTPKHLITATGQRVTLRCSPRSGDLSVYWYQQSLDQGLQFLIQYYNGEERAKGNILERFSAQQFPDLHSELNLSSLELGDSALYFCASSVDYTSGVYNEQFFGPGTRLTVL.

This clone is a singleton in its sample. The V gene is TRBV5-6, the J gene TRBJ2-3; 7 nucleotides match TRBD1. This CDR3 spans 17 amino acids. Trimming took 2 bases from V and 3 from J; bases not matched to a gene: 12. From germline, CDR1 is SGHDT and CDR2 YYEEEE. CDR3 region: CASSFQTGSSHTDTQYF. The CDR3 DNA is TGTGCCAGCAGCTTCCAGACAGGGTCAAGTCATACAGATACGCAGTATTTT.

The chain joins TRBV5-4 to TRBJ2-1; D is uncertain. Germline V gene lookup returns CDR1 SGHNT and CDR2 YYREEE (reference sequence). V was cut by 1 base and J by 6 bases, with 8 bases left in between. This CDR3 region has 13 residues. This CDR3 reads CASSLNSPNEQFF. CDR3 DNA: TGTGCCAGCAGCTTGAACTCTCCCAATGAGCAGTTCTTC.

The chain uses TRBV6-5 and TRBJ1-2, with a possible D match to TRBD1 (5 bases). The V gene lost 0 bases and the J gene lost 0 bases, with 8 bases spanning the gap. The CDR3 has 15 residues. The germline gives CDR1 MNHEY, CDR2 SVGAGI. The CDR3 region has the DNA TGTGCCAGCAGTTACTCAGGGACCCCTAACTATGGCTACACCTTC. Protein product: CASSYSGTPNYGYTF.

The CDR3 nucleotides read TGTGCCAGCAGCTCCTTAAGCGGGGGTCCCTACGAGCAGTACTTC. Encoded protein: CASSSLSGGPYEQYF. The chain combines TRBV7-2 with TRBJ2-7; 8 nucleotides line up with TRBD2. The CDR3 consists of 15 residues. CDR1 SGHTA and CDR2 FQGNSA come from the germline V gene. V lost 4 bases, J lost 2 bases, and 7 bases stayed unmatched.

V is TRBV10-2 and J is TRBJ2-7; 7 bases align to TRBD1. The J segment lost 0 bases and the V segment lost 9 bases, leaving 5 bases of the junction unmatched. This CDR3 comprises 13 residues. The germline CDR1 and CDR2 sequences are WSHSY and SAAADI. The CDR3 protein is CASVGTDSYEQYF. The CDR3 DNA reads TGCGCCAGTGTCGGGACAGACTCCTACGAGCAGTACTTC.

The rearrangement links TRBV27 to TRBJ2-5; D possibly uses TRBD1 or TRBD2 (6 bases each). CDR1 MNHEY and CDR2 SMNVEV come from the germline V gene (reference sequence). V was clipped by 9 bases and J by 0 bases, with 14 bases between them. The CDR3 spans 14 residues. The DNA of the CDR3 is TGTGCCAGTGGGGGGCCCCCTTACCAAGAGACCCAGTACTTC. Protein sequence: CASGGPPYQETQYF.

This sequence joins TRBV4-1 and TRBJ1-2, with D possibly TRBD1 on 5 matching bases. Germline-derived CDR1 and CDR2 are MGHRA and YSYEKL. V lost 1 base and J 6 bases, leaving 24 bases between the germline ends. CDR3 length: 18 residues. CDR3 loop: CASSQAPGPRNPGHGYTF. The CDR3 DNA sequence: TGCGCCAGCAGCCAAGCTCCGGGACCGCGAAACCCGGGTCATGGCTACACCTTC.

This clone was found a few times. The chain is built from TRBV6-5 and TRBJ2-3; D not certain. This CDR3 comprises 15 residues. The germline CDR1 and CDR2 sequences are MNHEY and SVGAGI. Trimming removed 10 bases from V and 6 bases from J, with 23 bases in between. The CDR3 region has the DNA TGTGCCACCAACCCCTCAATCCCCGGTCCGGATACGCAGTATTTT. This translates into CATNPSIPGPDTQYF.

V usage is TRBV5-6 and J usage is TRBJ2-7; TRBD2 aligns across 9 bases. The CDR3 loop spans 14 amino acids. Germline lookup yields CDR1 SGHDT and CDR2 YYEEEE. Losses at the gene ends were 2 bases for V and 7 bases for J; bases not matched to a gene: 7. The CDR3 loop is CASSLIAGGLEQYF. CDR3 sequence (DNA): TGTGCCAGCAGCTTAATCGCGGGGGGGCTTGAGCAGTACTTC.

This chain joins TRBV19 and TRBJ2-7; D remains unclear. Germline assignment: CDR1 LNHDA and CDR2 SQIVND (reference sequence). CDR3 length equals 15 residues. V dropped 3 bases and J dropped 6 bases, with 18 bases sitting between them. The CDR3 region is CASSIHRTDLGEQYF. The DNA for the CDR3 is TGTGCCAGTAGTATCCACAGAACTGACTTGGGCGAGCAGTACTTC.

Remarks on this clone: The same CDR3 is also encoded by other DNA sequences in this sample. The gene calls are TRBV5-1 and TRBJ1-1; D is possibly TRBD1 (6 bases). The CDR3 contains 14 residues. V dropped 0 bases and J dropped 0 bases, with 6 bases sitting between them. Germline CDR1 SGHRS, CDR2 YFSETQ. The CDR3 loop reads CASSLGTVNTEAFF. In nucleotides, the CDR3 is TGCGCCAGCAGCTTGGGGACAGTGAACACTGAAGCTTTCTTT.

The chain recombines TRBV4-1 with TRBJ2-7; TRBD1 might be the D (6 bases). The CDR3 runs to 16 residues. The V end was cut by 0 bases, the J end by 1 base, with 13 bases between. Germline V gene lookup returns CDR1 MGHRA and CDR2 YSYEKL. This chain's CDR3 is CASSQDWSQGSYEQYF. The CDR3 DNA reads as TGCGCCAGCAGCCAAGATTGGTCGCAGGGGTCCTACGAGCAGTACTTC.

This chain uses TRBV27 with TRBJ2-7; D gene unclear. This CDR3 is 13 amino acids long. Germline values: CDR1 MNHEY, CDR2 SMNVEV (reference sequence). V was pared by 8 bases and J by 2 bases, with 13 bases between. CDR3 sequence (DNA): TGTGCCAGCGCCCTCCAATTCGCCTACGAGCAGTACTTC. Its translation: CASALQFAYEQYF.

The genes are TRBV5-4 and TRBJ2-3, with D possibly matching TRBD2 (5 bases). V lost 5 bases to trimming and J lost 1 base, with 8 bases between them. Germline CDR1 SGHNT, CDR2 YYREEE (reference sequence). The CDR3 loop spans 13 amino acids. CDR3 residues: CASRDWGTDTQYF. The CDR3 DNA reads TGTGCCAGCAGGGACTGGGGCACAGATACGCAGTATTTT.